The rows below give T cell receptor beta chains drawn from one sample of a study of T cell responses to AZD1222 COVID-19 vaccine. Produced via immunoSEQ multiplex PCR; TCRdb's table is partial and in-frame only. The top ten hold 1% to 1.5% of the sample, which has approximately 190,000 clones, 80% to 95% seen once. The source material was peripheral blood, sampled on day 0 of AZD1222 vaccination. The receptors originated from an adult in good health. CDR3s include the opening cysteine and the closing phenylalanine or tryptophan. A D gene is named only where the DNA matches it firmly. Clone sizes are given selectively: once, few, many, or a class where the clone is expanded.

D gene: TRBD2
J gene: TRBJ2-1
V gene: TRBV20-1
clone size: once
CDR3 protein: CSASLYSRLAGSYNEQFF
CDR3 DNA: TGCAGTGCTAGTTTGTATTCTCGTCTAGCGGGATCCTACAATGAGCAGTTCTTC

D gene: NA
J gene: TRBJ1-6
V gene: TRBV30
clone size: NA
CDR3 protein: CAWRGSRSPLHF
CDR3 DNA: TGTGCCTGGAGAGGGTCTAGATCACCCCTCCACTTT

D gene: TRBD2
J gene: TRBJ2-2
V gene: TRBV9
clone size: NA
CDR3 protein: CASSPRGGDTGELFF
CDR3 DNA: TGTGCCAGCAGCCCCCGGGGGGGGGACACCGGGGAGCTGTTTTTT

D gene: TRBD1
J gene: TRBJ1-6
V gene: TRBV7-9
clone size: once
CDR3 protein: CASTQGGLGSPLHF
CDR3 DNA: TGTGCCAGCACCCAGGGGGGGCTGGGTTCACCCCTCCACTTT

D gene: NA
J gene: TRBJ1-5
V gene: TRBV6-2/TRBV6-3
clone size: NA
CDR3 protein: CASSYERQGGPNQPQHF
CDR3 DNA: TGTGCCAGCAGTTACGAACGGCAGGGAGGGCCCAATCAGCCCCAGCATTTT

D gene: TRBD1
J gene: TRBJ2-3
V gene: TRBV18
clone size: NA
CDR3 protein: CASWSPGQGADTQYF
CDR3 DNA: TGTGCCAGCTGGTCCCCGGGACAGGGAGCAGATACGCAGTATTTT

D gene: NA
J gene: TRBJ1-1
V gene: TRBV20-1
clone size: NA
CDR3 protein: CSAFGGEAFF
CDR3 DNA: TGCAGTGCTTTCGGTGGTGAAGCTTTCTTT

D gene: TRBD1
J gene: TRBJ2-7
V gene: TRBV10-2
clone size: NA
CDR3 protein: CASSRGQGAPDEQYF
CDR3 DNA: TGCGCCAGCAGCCGGGGACAGGGGGCTCCCGACGAGCAGTACTTC

D gene: TRBD1
J gene: TRBJ2-7
V gene: TRBV29-1
clone size: NA
CDR3 protein: CSVGPGQGNEQYF
CDR3 DNA: TGCAGCGTAGGACCGGGACAGGGGAACGAGCAGTACTTC

D gene: NA
J gene: TRBJ2-5
V gene: TRBV5-4
clone size: once
CDR3 protein: CASSLFSGARRAQYF
CDR3 DNA: TGTGCCAGCAGCTTGTTTTCGGGAGCGCGGCGGGCCCAGTACTTC

D gene: NA
J gene: TRBJ2-1
V gene: TRBV5-1
clone size: NA
CDR3 protein: CASSSEAGPYEQFF
CDR3 DNA: TGCGCCAGCAGCAGTGAGGCGGGGCCATATGAGCAGTTCTTC

D gene: NA
J gene: TRBJ2-5
V gene: TRBV4-1
clone size: NA
CDR3 protein: CASSKLVGETQYF
CDR3 DNA: TGCGCCAGCAGCAAACTGGTGGGGGAGACCCAGTACTTC

D gene: TRBD2
J gene: TRBJ2-4
V gene: TRBV7-2
clone size: NA
CDR3 protein: CASSLGPQRGLAKNIQYF
CDR3 DNA: TGTGCCAGCAGCTTAGGGCCCCAGCGGGGGTTAGCCAAAAACATTCAGTACTTC

D gene: TRBD1
J gene: TRBJ1-1
V gene: TRBV4-3
clone size: NA
CDR3 protein: CASSQDRGQEAFF
CDR3 DNA: TGCGCCAGCAGCCAAGACAGGGGGCAAGAAGCTTTCTTT

D gene: TRBD1
J gene: TRBJ2-4
V gene: TRBV2
clone size: NA
CDR3 protein: CAGQGLAKNIQYF
CDR3 DNA: TGTGCCGGACAGGGGCTTGCCAAAAACATTCAGTACTTC

D gene: TRBD1
J gene: TRBJ1-2
V gene: TRBV3-1/TRBV3-2
clone size: NA
CDR3 protein: CASSRTDRVGYGYTF
CDR3 DNA: TGTGCCAGCAGCCGTACGGACAGGGTTGGCTATGGCTACACCTTC